The 12 T cell receptor beta chains reported below all come from one sample, sequenced in a study of blood T cells in healthy people across ages. PCR was performed a second time for 7 to 11 cycles using a sample-barcoded 5' primer and a J-beta primer mix. TCRdb called the 5' RACE reads again in MiXCR, with one record for every CDR3 protein. The profile shows a few hundred thousand distinct CDR3 sequences, 52% of them singletons. Specimen: blood. The source is a man between 60 and 75 years old in good health.

V is TRBV6-5 and J is TRBJ1-6; D may be TRBD1 (5 bases). Germline loops: CDR1 MNHEY, CDR2 SVGAGI. This CDR3 region has 14 residues. Trimming took 5 bases from V and 6 from J, leaving 11 bases between them. Written as DNA, the CDR3 is TGTGCCAGCAGTCAGGGAGTGCGTAATTCACCCCTCCACTTT. Protein: CASSQGVRNSPLHF.

This clonotype was seen more than once but under ten times. The chain joins TRBV15 to TRBJ2-7; 9 nucleotides line up with TRBD2. This CDR3 region has 16 residues. Looked up from germline, CDR1 is LNHNV and CDR2 is YYDKDF (reference sequence). V gave up 1 base and J gave up 0 bases; unmatched junction bases: 4. CDR3 region: CATSRVRSGSSYEQYF. CDR3 nucleotide sequence: TGTGCCACCAGCAGAGTTCGTAGCGGGAGCTCCTACGAGCAGTACTTC.

V gene TRBV6-6 combines with J gene TRBJ1-2; no clear D gene. Germline V lookup: CDR1 MNHNY, CDR2 SVGAGI (reference sequence). The V and J ends lost 6 bases and 4 bases respectively, with 9 bases between them. The CDR3 runs 12 residues. CDR3 bases: TGTGCCAGCAGGGCCGATATCTATGGCTACACCTTC. Its protein is CASRADIYGYTF.

The V call is TRBV30, the J call TRBJ2-2; 7 bases map to TRBD2. The CDR3 contains 15 residues. The V gene end was trimmed by 0 bases and the J gene end by 2 bases; junction bases not matched to a gene: 3. Germline CDR1 GTSNPN, CDR2 SVGIG (reference sequence). The chain's CDR3 is CAWSVGGGNTGELFF. CDR3 bases: TGTGCCTGGAGTGTAGGCGGGGGAAACACCGGGGAGCTGTTTTTT.

The genes are TRBV7-8 and TRBJ2-5; D possibly corresponds to TRBD1 (6 bases). The CDR3 length is 15 residues. Germline values: CDR1 SGHVS, CDR2 FQNEAQ. Trimming took 1 base from V and 5 from J, leaving 14 bases between them. The CDR3 region has the DNA TGTGCCAGCAGCTTAGGCTACAGGGTTGGGGAGACCCAGTACTTC. Protein: CASSLGYRVGETQYF.

This chain uses TRBV11-3 with TRBJ2-1; no clear D. Germline lookup yields CDR1 SGHNT and CDR2 YENEEA. Trimming removed 5 bases at V and 7 bases at J, with 12 bases between. The CDR3 sequence is 13 residues long. The CDR3 loop is CASSARRGNEQFF. CDR3 sequence (DNA): TGTGCCAGCAGCGCCCGACGTGGGAATGAGCAGTTCTTC.

A few counts support this clonotype. The chain links TRBV10-3 to TRBJ2-1; TRBD2 is a possible D gene (6 bases). The germline V gene encodes CDR1 ENHRY and CDR2 SYGVKD. Trimming left V 6 bases short and J 9 bases short, with 12 bases between. This CDR3 has 12 residues. CDR3 amino acids: CAISGTSPEQFF. The CDR3 nucleotides read TGTGCCATCAGCGGGACTTCACCTGAGCAGTTCTTC.

J is TRBJ2-1 and V is TRBV20-1; D is ambiguous. Trimming removed 6 bases at V and 4 bases at J, with 10 bases between. CDR3 length: 12 amino acids. Germline V gene lookup returns CDR1 DFQATT and CDR2 SNEGSKA (reference sequence). The CDR3 nucleotides are TGCAGTGCCCGCGGCCCATACAATGAGCAGTTCTTC. This sequence encodes CSARGPYNEQFF.

The chain is built from TRBV29-1 and TRBJ2-1; TRBD1 is a possible D gene (5 bases). The CDR3 has 12 residues. Germline V CDR1 and CDR2: SQVTM, ANQGSEA. Deletions cut 1 base from V and 12 bases from J, with 13 bases between. This CDR3 reads CSVEGGRYVQFF. As DNA, the CDR3 is TGCAGCGTTGAAGGGGGCAGGTATGTGCAGTTCTTC.

The rearrangement joins TRBV7-2 to TRBJ2-7; TRBD1 matches at 7 bases. The CDR3 loop spans 13 amino acids. V was clipped by 4 bases and J by 3 bases; unmatched bases: 3. CDR1 and CDR2 (germline): SGHTA, FQGNSA. DNA for the CDR3: TGTGCCAGCAGCTGGGGACAGAACTACGAGCAGTACTTC. Translating it yields CASSWGQNYEQYF.

This rearrangement joins TRBV7-9 to TRBJ2-1; D might be TRBD1 (5 bases). The V end was cut by 5 bases, the J end by 8 bases, with 16 bases between. Germline V gene lookup returns CDR1 SEHNR and CDR2 FQNEAQ (reference sequence). The CDR3 totals 14 residues. This CDR3 is CASSRMGLTDEQFF. The CDR3 region has the DNA TGTGCCAGCAGCCGAATGGGGCTCACGGATGAGCAGTTCTTC.

In its sample, this clonotype was seen a few times. The rearrangement links TRBV7-9 to TRBJ2-7; 9 bases map to TRBD2. The CDR3 is made up of 15 amino acids. V was clipped by 10 bases and J by 0 bases; unmatched bases: 10. The germline CDR1 and CDR2 sequences are SEHNR and FQNEAQ (reference sequence). The DNA of the CDR3 is TGTGCCACTCAAGGGGCGGGAGGGCCCTCCTACGAGCAGTACTTC. Protein: CATQGAGGPSYEQYF. Together with reference TRBV7-9 and TRBJ2-7, the CDR3 gives the full variable domain: DTGVSQNPRHKITKRGQNVTFRCDPISEHNRLYWYRQTLGQGPEFLTYFQNEAQLEKSRLLSDRFSAERPKGSFSTLEIQRTEQGDSAMYLCATQGAGGPSYEQYFGPGTRLTVT.